This passage covers 2 T cell receptor beta chains from one sample sequenced in a study of T cell responses to AZD1222 COVID-19 vaccine (dated by TCRdb to about 2021). Libraries were prepared through the immunoSEQ multiplex PCR assay. The table comes from immuneACCESS by way of TCRdb, which keeps in-frame sequences with V and J called. Part of the clones is missing from these tables; in studies checked, under half for an unresolved V gene and the rest for unknown reasons. In this sample the table shows around 180,000 clones, 87% of which occur a single time. The biggest ten clones account for less than 3% of the sample. Reading the label with the study, this specimen's time point is: baseline before first vaccination. Explained via the paper, the treatment or condition label denotes: meningococcal conjugate vaccine given as trial control. Specimen: peripheral blood, collected on day 0 of MenACWY control vaccination. The receptors shown here come from an adult in good health.

This clone was seen only a few times. V usage is TRBV7-9 and J usage is TRBJ1-1; D is unclear. The CDR3 consists of 12 residues. Germline CDR1 is SEHNR and CDR2 is FQNEAQ (reference sequence). V lost 7 bases and J lost 7, with 13 bases in between. The DNA of the CDR3 is TGTGCCAGCACCCAAGCGACGTATGAAGCTTTCTTT. Amino acids: CASTQATYEAFF.

The chain combines TRBV5-4 with TRBJ2-1; 10 nucleotides line up with TRBD1. This CDR3 comprises 13 residues. Looked up from germline, CDR1 is SGHNT and CDR2 is YYREEE (reference sequence). The ends lost 4 bases at V and 9 bases at J; junction bases unmatched: 4. The CDR3, as DNA: TGTGCCAGCAGCAGGGACAGGGGCGGTGAGCAGTTCTTC. This codes for CASSRDRGGEQFF.